These 10 T cell receptor beta chains were sequenced from one sample in a study of blood T cell repertoires in COVID-19. The protocol was immunoSEQ multiplex PCR, while the TCRdb copy is restricted to in-frame clones and leaves out a portion. The table has approximately 75,000 clones, roughly 76% seen once; the top ten hold around 28%. The sample was peripheral blood. All receptors come from a woman older than 75 with active or convalescent COVID-19.

The chain uses TRBV12-2 and TRBJ1-5. TRBV12-2 is termed a pseudogene. The CDR3 has 16 residues. CDR3 nucleotide sequence: TGTGCAAGTCGCCCCATGAGGGGCGCGGGGTATCAGCCCCAGCATTTT. Translated, it gives CASRPMRGAGYQPQHF.

V is TRBV24-1 and J is TRBJ2-3, with D possibly matching TRBD2 (6 bases). Germline V gives CDR1 KGHDR, CDR2 SFDVKD. V was shortened by 3 bases and J by 6 bases, with 12 bases between the two germline ends. The CDR3 is 14 residues long. The CDR3 DNA follows: TGTGCCACCAGTGATAGGAGGGCCAGGGATACGCAGTATTTT. This codes for CATSDRRARDTQYF.

The chain carries TRBV18 and TRBJ1-3; 7 bases are a match to TRBD1. From germline, CDR1 is KGHSH and CDR2 LQKENI. Trimming cost V 3 bases and J 3 bases; bases outside gene matches: 11. This CDR3 comprises 17 residues. DNA of the CDR3: TGTGCCAGCTCACCCACCTTTGACAGGGTCTTTGGAAACACCATATATTTT. The encoded protein is CASSPTFDRVFGNTIYF.

The rearrangement uses TRBV7-2 and TRBJ1-2; D unresolved. The V gene's germline CDR1 is SGHTA and CDR2 FQGNSA. Trimming left V 1 base short and J 4 bases short, with 13 bases between. CDR3 length equals 15 residues. The CDR3 DNA reads as TGTGCCAGCAGCTTAGATCCGTACGACATCTATGGCTACACCTTC. This sequence encodes CASSLDPYDIYGYTF.

The V gene is TRBV19, the J gene TRBJ1-4; D uncertain. V was cut by 6 bases and J by 8 bases, with 13 bases left in between. Germline V CDR1 and CDR2: LNHDA, SQIVND (reference sequence). This CDR3 contains 13 residues. DNA for the CDR3: TGTGCCAGTAGAGTACGGGGTGGGGAAAAACTGTTTTTT. Translating gives CASRVRGGEKLFF. Supplemented by reference TRBV19 and TRBJ1-4, the full variable domain reads DGGITQSPKYLFRKEGQNVTLSCEQNLNHDAMYWYRQDPGQGLRLIYYSQIVNDFQKGDIAEGYSVSREKKESFPLTVTSAQKNPTAFYLCASRVRGGEKLFFGSGTQLSVL.

This clone showed up just a few times. The J gene is TRBJ2-5, the V gene TRBV19, with a tentative D call TRBD1 (6 bases). V lost 7 bases and J lost 5, with 29 bases in between. CDR3 length: 18 residues. Germline CDR1 and CDR2: LNHDA and SQIVND (reference sequence). The CDR3 region has the DNA TGTGCCAGTAAGGGAGAGTCGGGCATAGGGGGATTATGGGAGACCCAGTACTTC. It encodes CASKGESGIGGLWETQYF.

This chain joins TRBV7-9 and TRBJ2-7, with 9 bases matching TRBD1. V trimming: 5 bases; J trimming: 0 bases; junction bases outside the gene matches: 8. The CDR3 runs 16 residues. Per the germline V gene, CDR1 is SEHNR and CDR2 is FQNEAQ (reference sequence). The CDR3 spells CASSLTGQGHSYEQYF. In DNA form, the CDR3 reads TGTGCCAGCAGCCTGACAGGACAGGGGCACTCCTACGAGCAGTACTTC.

This clone occurred a few times. The J gene is TRBJ1-2, the V gene TRBV28, with 8 positions matching TRBD1. The CDR3 contains 14 residues. Losses at the gene ends were 5 bases for V and 8 bases for J; bases not matched to a gene: 10. CDR1 and CDR2 (germline): MDHEN, SYDVKM. The CDR3 DNA reads as TGTGCCAGCAGTCGAGCAGGGGGCGCGGAAGGCTACACCTTC. It is translated as CASSRAGGAEGYTF.

The V call is TRBV5-1, the J call TRBJ2-2, with D maybe TRBD1 (6 bases). The CDR3 contains 15 residues. Germline CDR1 reads SGHRS; CDR2 reads YFSETQ. V lost 6 bases, J lost 2 bases, and 14 bases lay in between. This chain's CDR3 is CASIGGSLNTGELFF. DNA of the CDR3: TGCGCCAGCATAGGGGGATCTCTAAACACCGGGGAGCTGTTTTTT.

This chain joins TRBV14 and TRBJ2-1; 7 nucleotides line up with TRBD2. Germline CDR1 is SGHDN and CDR2 is FVKESK. Trimming at V came to 7 bases and at J to 6 bases, leaving 12 bases not matched to a gene. The length of the CDR3 is 15 residues. The CDR3 sequence: CASTPETSGGNEQFF. For the CDR3, the DNA is TGTGCCAGCACGCCGGAGACCTCGGGGGGCAATGAGCAGTTCTTC.